What follows are 3 T cell receptor beta chains derived from one specimen sequenced in a study of control samples from healthy donors and cancer patients. The assay was immunoSEQ multiplex PCR, and TCRdb's table has in-frame clones only and misses some. The sample holds roughly 140,000 clones; 93% are singletons and the top ten take 2% to 2.5%. The sample was blood. The receptors derive from a man aged 50 or older in good health.

V and J are TRBV6-5 and TRBJ2-7; TRBD1 is a possible D gene (5 bases). The CDR3 has 15 residues. Germline assignment: CDR1 MNHEY and CDR2 SVGAGI. V dropped 4 bases and J dropped 1 base, with 14 bases sitting between them. This chain's CDR3 is CASSSRQILSYEQYF. In DNA form, the CDR3 reads TGTGCCAGCAGTTCCCGACAGATCCTTTCCTACGAGCAGTACTTC.

In this sample, this clone turned up once. V usage is TRBV19 and J usage is TRBJ1-5; tentative D call: TRBD1 (6 bases). The V gene lost 6 bases and the J gene lost 6 bases, with 18 bases spanning the gap. Germline V gene sequence: CDR1 LNHDA, CDR2 SQIVND (reference sequence). The CDR3 loop spans 15 amino acids. CDR3 nucleotide sequence: TGTGCCAGTAGCCGCAGAGGGGGAGGGGCTCAGCCCCAGCATTTT. Translating gives CASSRRGGGAQPQHF.

V is TRBV2 and J is TRBJ1-6; D gene ambiguous. This CDR3 has 13 amino acids. The V end lost 4 bases, the J end lost 11 bases, and 12 bases lay between the germline ends. Germline values: CDR1 SNHLY, CDR2 FYNNEI. The CDR3: CASSGSASAPLHF. The CDR3, as DNA: TGTGCCAGCAGTGGTTCGGCTTCTGCACCCCTCCACTTT.